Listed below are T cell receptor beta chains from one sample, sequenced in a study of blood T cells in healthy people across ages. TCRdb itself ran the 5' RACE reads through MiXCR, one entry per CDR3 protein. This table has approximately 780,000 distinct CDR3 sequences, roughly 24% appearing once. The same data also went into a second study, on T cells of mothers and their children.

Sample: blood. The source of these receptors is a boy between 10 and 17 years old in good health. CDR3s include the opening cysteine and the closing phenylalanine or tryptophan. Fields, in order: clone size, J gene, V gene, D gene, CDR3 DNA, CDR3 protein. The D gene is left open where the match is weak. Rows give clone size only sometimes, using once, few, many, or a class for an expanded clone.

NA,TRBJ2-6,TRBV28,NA,TGTGCCAGCAGTTTAGTACAGCCTGGGGCCAACGTCCTGACTTTC,CASSLVQPGANVLTF
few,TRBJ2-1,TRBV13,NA,TGTGCCAGCAGCCTTACCGGATACTCCTACAATGAGCAGTTCTTC,CASSLTGYSYNEQFF
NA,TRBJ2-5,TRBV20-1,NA,TGCAGTGCTAGAGTGGCAGGGAGAGAGACCCAGTACTTC,CSARVAGRETQYF
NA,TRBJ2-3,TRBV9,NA,TGTGCCAGCAGCGTAGGGAGTGTTAGAGATACGCAGTATTTT,CASSVGSVRDTQYF
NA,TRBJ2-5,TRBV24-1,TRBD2,TGTGCCACCAGTGATTCCCGGGAAGCGGGGGGAATCGAGACCCAGTACTTC,CATSDSREAGGIETQYF
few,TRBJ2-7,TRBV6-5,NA,TGTGCCAGCAGGAGATACCCCAATGGCCCCTTCGAGCAGTACTTC,CASRRYPNGPFEQYF
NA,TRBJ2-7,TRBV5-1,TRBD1,TGCGCCAGCAGGTCTCGGACAGGGTTGCCCTACGAGCAGTACTTC,CASRSRTGLPYEQYF
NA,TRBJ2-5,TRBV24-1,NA,TGTGCCACCAGTGATGGGGTGACCCAGTGCTTC,CATSDGVTQCF
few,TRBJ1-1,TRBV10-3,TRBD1,TGTGCCATCAGGGGACAGCTGAACACTGAAGCTTTCTTT,CAIRGQLNTEAFF
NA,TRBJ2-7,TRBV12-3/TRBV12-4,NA,TGTGCCAGCCAACAGGGAAATTACGAGCAGTACTTC,CASQQGNYEQYF
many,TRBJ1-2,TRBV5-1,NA,TGCGCCAGCAGCTTGAGCGGGATGGGAGGCTACACCTTC,CASSLSGMGGYTF
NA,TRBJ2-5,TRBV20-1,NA,TGCAGTGCTAGGGGGGACGGCCAAGTAGAGACCCAGTACTTC,CSARGDGQVETQYF
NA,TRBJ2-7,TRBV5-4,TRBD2,TGTGCCAGCAGCCCCGGTGAGCGGGGGACCTACAACTACGAGCAGTACTTC,CASSPGERGTYNYEQYF
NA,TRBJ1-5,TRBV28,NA,TGTGCCAGCAGACCCGGGACGATAGCCCAGCATTTT,CASRPGTIAQHF
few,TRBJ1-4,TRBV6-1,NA,TGTGCCAGCAGGGAGAATCCTGGGGTGACTAATGAAAAACTGTTTTTT,CASRENPGVTNEKLFF
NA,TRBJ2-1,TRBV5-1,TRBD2,TGCGCCAGCAGCTCACGACTAGCGGAGTACAATGAGCAGTTCTTC,CASSSRLAEYNEQFF
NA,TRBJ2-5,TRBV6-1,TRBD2,TGTGCCAGCAGTGAAGAACTAGCGGGGGGGCGAGAGACCCAGTACTTC,CASSEELAGGRETQYF
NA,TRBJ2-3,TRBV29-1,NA,TGCAGCGTAGCCCCCCCAGGCACAGATACGCAGTATTTT,CSVAPPGTDTQYF
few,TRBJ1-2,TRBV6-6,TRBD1,TGTGCCAGCAGCCCAACTACAGGGGCCTACTATGGCTACACCTTC,CASSPTTGAYYGYTF
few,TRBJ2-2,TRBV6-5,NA,TGTGCCAGCAGCCGGGCTCCCGGGGAGCTGTTTTTT,CASSRAPGELFF
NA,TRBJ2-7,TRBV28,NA,TGTGCCAGCAGTGTCCGGGACTTGGCTTTTATCGAGCAGTACTTC,CASSVRDLAFIEQYF
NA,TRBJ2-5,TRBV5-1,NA,TGCGCCCGCAGCTTTCGTCTGGGGGAGACCCAGTACTTC,CARSFRLGETQYF
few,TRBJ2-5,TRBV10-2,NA,TGCGCCAGCAGGGATTGGGCACGGGAGACCCAGTACTTC,CASRDWARETQYF
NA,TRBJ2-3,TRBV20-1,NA,TGCAGTGCTAGAGTTAACGGACAAGATACGCAGTATTTT,CSARVNGQDTQYF